Each of the 25 T cell receptor beta chains below was sequenced from the same sample in a study of neurological immune-mediated disorders. MiXCR was run by TCRdb on the 5' RACE reads, yielding one entry per CDR3 protein. The sample records 50,000 or so distinct CDR3 sequences, about 3.7% being singletons. The sample comprised PBMCs. These receptor sequences come from a woman in her sixties or seventies with multiple sclerosis.

This clonotype was found many times. The chain joins TRBV20-1 to TRBJ1-5; D might be TRBD1 (5 bases). The ends were cut back, 4 bases at V and 4 bases at J, with 11 bases in the middle. The CDR3 has 13 amino acids. CDR1 and CDR2 (germline): DFQATT, SNEGSKA (reference sequence). The CDR3 loop reads CSATDGTNQPQHF. DNA for the CDR3: TGCAGTGCTACGGACGGGACGAATCAGCCCCAGCATTTT.

The table lists this clonotype with many counts. The chain is built from TRBV28 and TRBJ1-5; D call uncertain. This CDR3 is built from 16 residues. Trimming cost V 6 bases and J 3 bases, with 18 bases left between them. The germline CDR1 and CDR2 sequences are MDHEN and SYDVKM. The CDR3 bases are TGTGCCAGCAGGGAAACCATCCCCAGTCCCAATCAGCCCCAGCATTTT. Encoded protein: CASRETIPSPNQPQHF.

Many counts were recorded for this clonotype. This chain joins TRBV3-1 and TRBJ1-6; no clear D. The V end lost 1 base, the J end lost 7 bases, and 5 bases lay between the germline ends. Germline values: CDR1 LGHDT, CDR2 YNNKEL (reference sequence). This CDR3 contains 13 residues. CDR3 sequence: CASSQAGNSPLHF. Here the CDR3 DNA reads TGTGCCAGCAGCCAAGCGGGAAATTCACCCCTCCACTTT. The full variable domain, completed using reference TRBV3-1 and TRBJ1-6, is DTAVSQTPKYLVTQMGNDKSIKCEQNLGHDTMYWYKQDSKKFLKIMFSYNNKELIINETVPNRFSPKSPDKAHLNLHINSLELGDSAVYFCASSQAGNSPLHFGNGTRLTVT.

This clonotype has ten or more counts. The rearrangement uses TRBV6-5 and TRBJ2-7; a possible D gene is TRBD2 (5 bases). The germline V gene encodes CDR1 MNHEY and CDR2 SVGAGI. The CDR3 totals 11 residues. With 5 bases removed from V and 6 bases from J, the gap between germline ends came to 8 bases. Here the CDR3 reads CASSRGLEQYF. Here the CDR3 DNA reads TGTGCCAGCAGTCGAGGACTCGAGCAGTACTTC.

This clonotype was detected ten times or more. The rearrangement joins TRBV6-1 to TRBJ1-2; perhaps TRBD1 as D (5 bases). CDR3 length: 14 amino acids. Germline values: CDR1 MNHNS, CDR2 SASEGT. Deletions cut 6 bases from V and 4 bases from J, with 15 bases between. DNA for the CDR3: TGTGCCAGCAGAGCCGGGGCCGTTTCCTATGGCTACACCTTC. Translation gives CASRAGAVSYGYTF.

Concerning this clonotype: At one end, the junction sequence differs from germline, possibly due to a read error. The chain joins TRBV28 to TRBJ2-2, with D unresolved. Germline CDR1 MDHEN, CDR2 SYDVKM. The CDR3 consists of 12 residues. Here the CDR3 DNA reads TGTGACAGCAGCATAGACACCGGGGAGCTGTTTTTT. It encodes CDSSIDTGELFF.

This clonotype occurred many times. A single base separates this from a much larger clone, so it may be a read error. The chain couples TRBV24-1 to TRBJ2-7; a weak D match, TRBD1 (5 bases). The CDR3 loop spans 9 amino acids. Trimming shortened V by 9 bases and J by 13 bases, and 12 bases separated the two germline ends. The germline gives CDR1 KGHDR, CDR2 SFDVKD. The CDR3 coding sequence is TGTGCCACCTTCCAGGGAAAATACTTC. The encoded protein is CATFQGKYF.

This clonotype was counted ten times or more. The CDR3 here is CASSLTSGLYNEQFF. The DNA of the CDR3 is TGCGCCAGCAGCTTGACTAGCGGGCTTTACAATGAGCAGTTCTTC. The rearrangement links TRBV5-1 to TRBJ2-1; 9 nucleotides align to TRBD2. The trim removed 1 base at V and 4 bases at J, leaving 3 bases unmatched. Germline V gene data show CDR1 as SGHRS and CDR2 as YFSETQ. The CDR3 runs 15 residues.

This clonotype was observed many times. The chain combines TRBV18 with TRBJ1-2, with D possibly being TRBD1 (5 bases). V was cut by 3 bases and J by 6 bases, with 17 bases left in between. Germline CDR1 reads KGHSH; CDR2 reads LQKENI. This CDR3 spans 15 amino acids. This chain's CDR3 is CASSPSPVGRDGYTF. The CDR3 coding sequence is TGTGCCAGCTCACCCAGTCCGGTGGGCAGGGATGGCTACACCTTC.

This clonotype was recorded at least ten times. The chain links TRBV4-1 to TRBJ2-7; no reliable D call. Germline V gene sequence: CDR1 MGHRA, CDR2 YSYEKL. The CDR3 has 14 amino acids. V lost 4 bases and J lost 2, with 12 bases in between. The CDR3 loop is CASSPGLAAYEQYF. For the CDR3, the DNA is TGCGCCAGCAGCCCCGGATTGGCGGCCTACGAGCAGTACTTC.

This clonotype appeared many times. The V and J genes are TRBV5-6 and TRBJ2-1; D gene unclear. This CDR3 is 13 amino acids long. Germline assignment: CDR1 SGHDT and CDR2 YYEEEE. Trimming took off 0 bases at V and 4 bases at J, with 5 bases between the two ends. CDR3 DNA sequence: TGTGCCAGCAGCTTGGTGTCTTACAATGAGCAGTTCTTC. Translating it yields CASSLVSYNEQFF.

This clonotype is categorized as medium-sized. This chain links TRBV7-9 with TRBJ2-7; no definite D call. Germline V CDR1 and CDR2: SEHNR, FQNEAQ (reference sequence). Deletions cut 4 bases from V and 4 bases from J, with 11 bases between. The length of the CDR3 is 13 residues. CDR3 in DNA: TGTGCCAGCAGCTCCGGTCGGTATTACGAGCAGTACTTC. Encoded protein: CASSSGRYYEQYF.

In this sample, this clonotype turned up many times. J is TRBJ2-7 and V is TRBV10-3; 9 bases line up with TRBD1. CDR3 length equals 19 residues. Germline V gene lookup returns CDR1 ENHRY and CDR2 SYGVKD. The V gene end was trimmed by 3 bases and the J gene end by 0 bases; junction bases not matched to a gene: 15. CDR3 DNA: TGTGCCATCAGTGAATCTTTCAGGTATCGGGACAGGGACTCCTACGAGCAGTACTTC. Its translation: CAISESFRYRDRDSYEQYF.

Points on this clonotype: One base away lies a much larger clone, so this may be a sequencing read error. V usage is TRBV12-3 or TRBV12-4 and J usage is TRBJ1-3, with D hard to call. The length of the CDR3 is 14 residues. This CDR3 is CASLTSSSGKTIYF. The CDR3 nucleotides read TGTGCCAGCCTGACAAGCAGCTCTGGAAAAACCATATATTTT.

This clonotype was recorded many times. The J gene is TRBJ2-5, the V gene TRBV4-1; D remains unclear. The CDR3 is 17 amino acids. Trimming pared 0 bases from V and 2 bases from J, leaving 16 bases between. In germline, CDR1 is MGHRA, CDR2 YSYEKL. The CDR3 region is CASSQEIKGNLQETQYF. DNA for the CDR3: TGCGCCAGCAGCCAAGAGATTAAGGGTAACCTACAAGAGACCCAGTACTTC.

This clonotype appeared many times. The chain is built from TRBV5-1 and TRBJ2-1, with D perhaps matching TRBD1 or TRBD2 (5 bases each). CDR1 and CDR2 from the germline V gene are SGHRS and YFSETQ. V lost 0 bases and J 4 bases, leaving 8 bases between the germline ends. This CDR3 spans 14 amino acids. CDR3 DNA sequence: TGCGCCAGCAGCTTGGGGGACGGTTACAATGAGCAGTTCTTC. It is translated as CASSLGDGYNEQFF.

The DNA for the CDR3 is TGTGCCAGCAGCGTCCGGTGGGCCGGGGAGCTGTTTTTT. It encodes CASSVRWAGELFF. V is TRBV9 and J is TRBJ2-2; D is unclear. Trimming shortened V by 2 bases and J by 6 bases, and 8 bases separated the two germline ends. Germline V gene data show CDR1 as SGDLS and CDR2 as YYNGEE. The CDR3 is made up of 13 amino acids.

Details on this clonotype: It may be a read error: a sequence one base away is much more abundant. The genes are TRBV10-3 and TRBJ2-3; 10 nucleotides match TRBD2. V lost 5 bases and J lost 4; bases outside the gene matches: 3. Germline V CDR1 and CDR2: ENHRY, SYGVKD. The CDR3 length is 14 residues. In nucleotides, the CDR3 is TGTGCCATCAGTCCTAGCGGGGGCGCAGATACGCAGTATTTT. Translating it yields CAISPSGGADTQYF.

This clonotype appeared a few times. The genes are TRBV7-2 and TRBJ2-3; 9 bases agree with TRBD1. This CDR3 spans 17 amino acids. Germline loops: CDR1 SGHTA, CDR2 FQGNSA. Trimming took 1 base from V and 6 from J; bases not matched to a gene: 11. The CDR3 DNA reads TGTGCCAGCAGCTTAGGGGCACCGGGACAGGGAGGGGATACGCAGTATTTT. It encodes CASSLGAPGQGGDTQYF. The full variable domain, with the rest looked up from reference TRBV7-2 and TRBJ2-3, is GAGVSQSPSNKVTEKGKDVELRCDPISGHTALYWYRQSLGQGLEFLIYFQGNSAPDKSGLPSDRFSAERTGGSVSTLTIQRTQQEDSAVYLCASSLGAPGQGGDTQYFGPGTRLTVL.

This clonotype has ten or more counts. This chain links TRBV5-5 with TRBJ2-1; TRBD1 matches at 7 bases. Germline V CDR1 and CDR2: SGHKS, YYEKEE (reference sequence). The ends lost 4 bases at V and 6 bases at J; junction bases unmatched: 10. The CDR3 is 15 residues long. The CDR3, as DNA: TGTGCCAGCAGCCACGCCCGACAGGGCGGCAATGAGCAGTTCTTC. This sequence encodes CASSHARQGGNEQFF.

This clonotype was counted at least ten times. The chain couples TRBV18 to TRBJ1-6; D not certain. The ends were cut back, 2 bases at V and 8 bases at J, with 13 bases in the middle. Germline assignment: CDR1 KGHSH and CDR2 LQKENI. This CDR3 is 15 amino acids long. CDR3 sequence (DNA): TGTGCCAGCTCACCAGACGGATTCGCGTATTCACCCCTCCACTTT. Amino acids: CASSPDGFAYSPLHF.

This clonotype was counted at least ten times. The genes are TRBV6-7 and TRBJ2-5; D may be TRBD2 (6 bases). TRBV6-7 is an ORF, with its function uncertain. The CDR3 totals 14 residues. V shed 4 bases and J shed 2 bases, with 11 bases lying between them. The CDR3 spells CASSSVAAQETQYF. Here the CDR3 DNA reads TGTGCCAGCAGTTCGGTAGCGGCTCAAGAGACCCAGTACTTC.

This clonotype turned up a few times. The V call is TRBV9, the J call TRBJ1-2; the D is unclear. Trimming took 0 bases from V and 10 from J, leaving 10 bases between them. Germline values: CDR1 SGDLS, CDR2 YYNGEE. The CDR3 runs 12 residues. The chain's CDR3 is CASSVGGEDYTF. CDR3 DNA sequence: TGTGCCAGCAGCGTAGGTGGGGAAGACTACACCTTC. Filled out from reference TRBV9 and TRBJ1-2, the complete variable domain reads DSGVTQTPKHLITATGQRVTLRCSPRSGDLSVYWYQQSLDQGLQFLIQYYNGEERAKGNILERFSAQQFPDLHSELNLSSLELGDSALYFCASSVGGEDYTFGSGTRLTVV.

This clonotype was detected ten times or more. CDR3 region: CASSFTTGYSQETQYF. The CDR3 DNA is TGCGCCAGCAGCTTTACGACAGGGTATAGTCAAGAGACCCAGTACTTC. The rearrangement links TRBV5-1 to TRBJ2-5, with 7 bases that match TRBD1. CDR1 and CDR2 (germline): SGHRS, YFSETQ. The CDR3 extends over 16 amino acids. V lost 2 bases, J lost 2 bases, and 9 bases stayed unmatched.

This clonotype was observed many times. The chain joins TRBV10-3 to TRBJ2-2; a weak D match, TRBD2 (5 bases). Trimming pared 4 bases from V and 1 base from J, leaving 19 bases between. The CDR3 loop spans 18 amino acids. The germline gives CDR1 ENHRY, CDR2 SYGVKD. DNA for the CDR3: TGTGCCATCAGTGGCCCGAGGACTCCGGCCCTGAACACCGGGGAGCTGTTTTTT. It yields the protein CAISGPRTPALNTGELFF.